These T cell receptor beta chains were read from a single sample in a study of chemoradiotherapy in HPV16-positive cancers. TCRdb's copy holds only in-frame clones and misses some; the assay was immunoSEQ multiplex PCR. The sample lists tens of thousands of clones, roughly nine tenths occurring once. The specimen comprised blood, sampled from a patient who underwent chemoradiotherapy. The receptors were gathered from a human donor with HPV-associated anogenital cancer. Each CDR3 is given with its conserved first and last residue. The order of the fields is J gene, D gene, V gene, CDR3 length, clone size, CDR3 DNA, CDR3 protein. The D gene is left open where the match is weak. Size is omitted from some rows. Given values are once, few, many or a class for expanded clones.

TRBJ2-4	-	TRBV6-5	14	-	TGTGCCAGCAGTTACACAAGGGGGGGGAACATTCAGTACTTC	CASSYTRGGNIQYF
TRBJ2-5	TRBD1	TRBV9	15	-	TGTGCCAGCAGCGTAGCTCGGGACAGGGTAGAGACCCAGTACTTC	CASSVARDRVETQYF
TRBJ2-7	-	TRBV7-2	14	-	TGTGCCAGCAGCTTAGCCGACAGGTCCTACGAGCAGTACTTC	CASSLADRSYEQYF
TRBJ1-4	-	TRBV7-9	14	-	TGTGCCAGCAGCTTTTGGGGCCCTAATGAAAAACTGTTTTTT	CASSFWGPNEKLFF
TRBJ1-2	-	TRBV9	10	-	TGTGCCAGCAGCGCGGCAGTCTACACCTTC	CASSAAVYTF
TRBJ2-7	-	TRBV11-2	14	-	TGTGCCAGCAGCTTAGCGGTACAGGGTGGCGAGCAGTACTTC	CASSLAVQGGEQYF
TRBJ1-5	TRBD1	TRBV4-2	16	-	TGTGCCAGCAGCCTAGACCCGGGGACAGAATATCAGCCCCAGCATTTT	CASSLDPGTEYQPQHF
TRBJ2-3	-	TRBV4-3	13	-	TGCGCCAGCAGCCGGCAGGGCCCAGATACGCAGTATTTT	CASSRQGPDTQYF
TRBJ1-2	TRBD1	TRBV6-5	15	-	TGTGCCAGCAGTTACTTCGGACAGGCCTCCTATGGCTACACCTTC	CASSYFGQASYGYTF
TRBJ1-1	TRBD1	TRBV2	14	-	TGTGCCAGCAGAGGGACAGGCCGGAACACTGAAGCTTTCTTT	CASRGTGRNTEAFF
TRBJ1-5	-	TRBV7-6	12	-	TGTGCCAGCAGCTTAGCGGCGGGGCCCCAGCATTTT	CASSLAAGPQHF
TRBJ2-5	-	TRBV6-6	11	-	TGTGCCAGCAGTTATCTGGAGACCCAGTACTTC	CASSYLETQYF
TRBJ1-1	-	TRBV2	14	-	TGTGCCAGCAGTCGCCCTCTGGGGTATGATGAAGCTTTCTTT	CASSRPLGYDEAFF
TRBJ2-3	TRBD2	TRBV4-1	17	-	TGCGCCAGCAGCGCTTCGAAGCGGGAGGCGTTCACAGATACGCAGTATTTT	CASSASKREAFTDTQYF
TRBJ2-5	TRBD1	TRBV14	16	once	TGTGCCAGCAGCCGTCGCTTCGGGACAGGGGAAGAGACCCAGTACTTC	CASSRRFGTGEETQYF
TRBJ2-3	-	TRBV27	14	-	TGTGCCAGCGTGAACAGGGGACGGGGGGAAGCGCAGTATTTT	CASVNRGRGEAQYF
TRBJ2-5	-	TRBV7-2	14	-	TGTGCCAGCAGGCACCGGACTAACCAAGAGACCCAGTACTTC	CASRHRTNQETQYF
TRBJ2-1	TRBD2	TRBV5-1	16	-	TGCGCCAGCAGCTTGGGACCTAGCGGGAGCGCGGGTGAGCAGTTCTTC	CASSLGPSGSAGEQFF
TRBJ2-1	-	TRBV9	16	-	TGTGCCAGCAGCGCCTACCTGGGGGGAGAGGACAATGAGCAGTTCTTC	CASSAYLGGEDNEQFF
TRBJ2-7	-	TRBV7-6	15	-	TGTGCCAGCAGCTTAGGGCACGCCAGCTCCTACGAGCAGTACTTC	CASSLGHASSYEQYF
TRBJ1-3	-	TRBV18	13	-	TGTGCCAGCTCTCTGGACGGGAGAAACACCATATATTTT	CASSLDGRNTIYF
TRBJ2-2	-	TRBV29-1	11	-	TGCAGCGTTGGGGACACCGGGGAGCTGTTTTTT	CSVGDTGELFF
TRBJ1-1	-	TRBV10-2	13	-	TGCGCCAGCAGTGAAGGGTGGCAGACTGAAGCTTTCTTT	CASSEGWQTEAFF
TRBJ2-7	TRBD2	TRBV5-4	15	-	TGTGCCAGCAGCGGGGGACTAGCGGGGATCTACGAGCAGTACTTC	CASSGGLAGIYEQYF
TRBJ1-1	TRBD1	TRBV6-5	14	-	TGTGCCAGCAGTTACGGGACAGGGAACACTGAAGCTTTCTTT	CASSYGTGNTEAFF
TRBJ1-1	-	TRBV28	13	-	TGTGCCAGCACCTCGACAGTATACACTGAAGCTTTCTTT	CASTSTVYTEAFF
TRBJ2-3	-	TRBV5-6	16	-	TGTGCCAGCAGCTTACTTTGGGACTCCCGCACAGATACGCAGTATTTT	CASSLLWDSRTDTQYF
TRBJ1-1	-	TRBV6-5	14	-	TGTGCCAGCAGTTACTCCACAGTGAACACTGAAGCTTTCTTT	CASSYSTVNTEAFF
TRBJ2-2	-	TRBV7-6	14	-	TGTGCCAGCAGCTACGGGTCATACACCGGGGAGCTGTTTTTT	CASSYGSYTGELFF
TRBJ2-5	-	TRBV7-9	13	-	TGTGCCAGCAGCCCCCGGATGGGAGAGACCCAGTACTTC	CASSPRMGETQYF
TRBJ2-3	-	TRBV28	14	-	TGTGCCAGCAGTTTAGGAGGGGCGACAGATACGCAGTATTTT	CASSLGGATDTQYF
TRBJ2-7	-	TRBV20-1	11	-	TGCAGTGCTCTCCGGAACTACGAGCAGTACTTC	CSALRNYEQYF
TRBJ2-1	TRBD2	TRBV7-2	15	-	TGTGCCAGCAGCCCCGGGACTAGCGGGAACAATGAGCAGTTCTTC	CASSPGTSGNNEQFF
TRBJ2-1	TRBD2	TRBV15	15	-	TGTGCCACCAGCAGAGGGACTAGCAACTACAATGAGCAGTTCTTC	CATSRGTSNYNEQFF
TRBJ2-7	-	TRBV11-2	15	-	TGTGCCAGCAGCTTAGATCTTACAGGGCCTTACGAGCAGTACTTC	CASSLDLTGPYEQYF